What follows describes a single TCR beta chain. What this receptor recognizes is not known. Nothing much larger sits one base from this clone, and base qualities are not available. This record belongs to a study of OX40 agonist ivuxolimab in advanced cancers. The study in broad terms: Ivuxolimab was a fully human IgG2 agonistic monoclonal antibody targeting the costimulatory receptor OX40 (CD134). The paper covers the monotherapy dose-escalation part of the phase I ivuxolimab trial, which included N of about 50 patients. Of the approximately 54 patients in dose escalation, 19 had hepatocellular carcinoma, some 15 had melanoma, 9 had renal cell carcinoma and 9 had head and neck cancer. Three dose-escalation patients achieved partial responses, one with hepatocellular carcinoma and two with cutaneous melanoma. Peripheral TCRbeta sequencing aimed to test whether ivuxolimab altered TCR sequence diversity and caused clonal T-cell expansion. In the dose-escalation cohort, 82.7% of patients were male, and the mean age was roughly 60 years, with a range of about 23 to 90. Intravenous ivuxolimab was administered to patients every 2 weeks at six dose levels: 0.01, 0.1, 0.3, 1.5, 3 and 10 mg/kg. Prior anti-PD-1, anti-PD-L1 or anti-CTLA-4 therapy was permitted, and checkpoint inhibitors had been received by roughly 40% of dose-escalation patients.

Overall study outcomes, separate from this receptor: In the 0.1-3.0 mg/kg groups, partial responders were among the patients with the lowest normalized peripheral clonal expansion, particularly in CD8+ T cells. At doses of 0.1 to 3.0 mg/kg, clonal expansion of both CD4+ and CD8+ T cells in blood was seen between baseline and week 6. Which antigens the clonally expanded peripheral T cells were specific for was not determined. After ivuxolimab, CD8+ T cells had more expanded clones than CD4+ T cells on average. Low levels of normalized T-cell clonal expansion were also seen in some patients who did not respond.

The trial excluded patients who had a history of autoimmune disease or who were on systemic immunosuppression. Peripheral blood for TCR sequencing was collected from all dose cohorts at baseline, on cycle 4 day 1, and on cycle 7 day 1. The samples were drawn from a first-in-human, open-label, multicenter phase I dose-escalation trial of ivuxolimab. The trial enrolled adults with locally advanced or metastatic head and neck squamous cell, hepatocellular, melanoma or renal cell carcinoma. Before TCR sequencing, CD4+ and CD8+ T cells were separately sorted from peripheral blood. Genomic DNA was isolated from the sorted cells so that the TCRbeta CDR3 region could be sequenced. The immunoSEQ Assay was used for sequencing of TCRbeta CDR3 regions. TCRdb's version of the immuneACCESS table is confined to in-frame rearrangements and falls short of the full clone set. An unresolved V gene accounts for under half of the shortfall where checked; the remainder is of unknown origin. Here the sample has roughly 83,000 clones; 91% occur a single time. Jointly, the top ten make up under 8.5% of the sample.

Inclusive of the bounding cysteine and phenylalanine, the CDR3 is 13 residues long. The sequence is cut down to CDR3 DNA, 39 bases in frame from base 1. As encoded in the germline V gene, CDR1 is MNHEY while CDR2 is SVGAGI. Trimming takes 6 bases off V and 8 bases off J; junction bases not matched to a gene: 6. The sequence was obtained from an adult with an advanced solid tumor such as melanoma, head and neck, liver or kidney cancer. The input for sequencing was CD4+ or CD8+ T cells sorted from blood, taken in a trial of the OX40 agonist ivuxolimab. The V and J genes are TRBV6-5 and TRBJ2-3, with 9 junctional bases fitting TRBD2. The DNA is TGTGCCAGCAGACCTAGCGGGACGGCTACGCAGTATTTT. Translated, it gives CASRPSGTATQYF.